Listed below are T cell receptor beta chains from one sample, sequenced in a study of cytomegalovirus exposure and HLA in healthy donors. Profiled with immunoSEQ multiplex PCR; TCRdb holds only in-frame clones, not every one. The sample lists 65,000 to 70,000 clones, 75% to 90% occurring once. Sequenced sample: PBMCs. The receptors stem from a woman under 40 in good health and CMV-seropositive. Both conserved end residues are trimmed from each CDR3. The D gene is left open where the match is weak.

D gene	J gene	V gene	CDR3 protein
TRBD1	TRBJ1-5	TRBV27	ASSPTGANQPQH
-	TRBJ2-7	TRBV7-9	ASSHRQDSYEQY
-	TRBJ2-7	TRBV18	ASSPAGYEQY
TRBD1	TRBJ2-3	TRBV6-1	ASSWGQGTTDTQY
-	TRBJ2-3	TRBV5-1	ASTTRPGVVTDTQY
TRBD2	TRBJ2-7	TRBV6-5	ASRLTSGSEQY
TRBD2	TRBJ2-1	TRBV11-3	ASSLGASGTYNEQF
-	TRBJ1-1	TRBV2	ASEGETNTEAF
-	TRBJ1-4	TRBV6-5	ASSYHRSQGEKLF
TRBD2	TRBJ2-3	TRBV10-1	ASSDYGLASTDTQY
-	TRBJ2-1	TRBV7-9	ASRPSWQGSSYNEQF
TRBD1	TRBJ1-1	TRBV5-1	ASSLRTGGTEAF
TRBD2	TRBJ2-5	TRBV9	ASSVGLAEQTQY
-	TRBJ1-3	TRBV18	ASSPRILGEGRNTIY
-	TRBJ2-5	TRBV5-1	ASSPQGQETQY
TRBD2	TRBJ2-1	TRBV14	ASSPTAGGPRNEQF
-	TRBJ1-1	TRBV15	ATSRDAGMNTEAF
-	TRBJ2-7	TRBV20-1	SALIAYEQY
-	TRBJ1-2	TRBV20-1	SAGEAGYT
-	TRBJ2-1	TRBV6-1	ASSEVGVWKQF
-	TRBJ1-4	TRBV27	ASRTGPGGINEKLF
-	TRBJ2-2	TRBV10-2	ASSDYANTGELF
-	TRBJ2-5	TRBV5-1	ASSIGVVAQETQY
-	TRBJ1-3	TRBV2	ASSQDMNGNTIY
-	TRBJ1-1	TRBV10-3	AIRGVENTEAF
-	TRBJ2-7	TRBV2	ASSEYMGQPGRNEQY
-	TRBJ2-7	TRBV5-1	ASSLSGENEQY
TRBD2	TRBJ2-5	TRBV11-2	ASSPSLAGSLETQY
-	TRBJ2-1	TRBV6-1	ASNVQISYNEQF
TRBD2	TRBJ2-1	TRBV10-3	ATRPSSGSGYNEQF
TRBD1	TRBJ1-1	TRBV11-2	ASSWDRTMNTEAF
TRBD1	TRBJ1-6	TRBV5-4	ASSFGQGRNNSPLH
TRBD2	TRBJ2-3	TRBV5-1	ASSLAASGLGGGDTQY
TRBD2	TRBJ2-1	TRBV7-3	ASSLMVGASGGYNEQF
-	TRBJ2-7	TRBV6-5	ASKQGSQPYEQY
TRBD2	TRBJ2-5	TRBV9	ASSVLAGGPETQY
-	TRBJ2-2	TRBV5-1	ASSPRVQTNTGELF
-	TRBJ2-7	TRBV7-9	ASSLRAYEQY
-	TRBJ2-1	TRBV18	ASSTLAANNEQF
TRBD1	TRBJ2-5	TRBV7-9	ASSIGQGASETQY
-	TRBJ1-2	TRBV11-2	ASSLEGSLSYGYT
TRBD2	TRBJ2-7	TRBV2	ASSEGAGGNYEQY
TRBD2	TRBJ2-1	TRBV11-3	ASSLDESAGAF
TRBD1	TRBJ2-3	TRBV4-1	ASSRADRGATDTQY
-	TRBJ1-1	TRBV28	ASSLSTGVNTEAF
TRBD1	TRBJ2-5	TRBV5-1	ASSPGTGEETQY
TRBD2	TRBJ2-3	TRBV11-2	ASSSSGSPDTQY
-	TRBJ2-5	TRBV7-9	ASSKVGAQETQY
TRBD1	TRBJ2-7	TRBV5-1	ASSLLPLGQGNWYEQY
TRBD1	TRBJ1-2	TRBV11-2	ASSPTGGNRGYGYT
-	TRBJ2-3	TRBV30	AWSGPTDTQY
-	TRBJ2-1	TRBV5-6	ASSTGTFEQF
-	TRBJ2-7	TRBV4-1	ASSQGSSEDSSYEQY
-	TRBJ2-1	TRBV10-2	ASAVGRGTYNEQF
TRBD2	TRBJ2-1	TRBV2	ASSDSGRDGNEQF
TRBD1	TRBJ2-7	TRBV11-1	ASSSWDSSTYEQY
-	TRBJ2-2	TRBV6-6	ASRRDIQGNTGELF
-	TRBJ2-1	TRBV5-5	ASSLSRTSSYNEQF
TRBD2	TRBJ2-1	TRBV5-4	ASSPEGGRFNEQF